These T cell receptor beta chains were read from a single sample in a study of vaccination effects on CD4 cells after COVID-19. The antigens for these receptors are not known. The data were produced by immunoSEQ multiplex PCR, yet TCRdb's version contains in-frame clones alone and is incomplete. The sample yields approximately 50,000 clones, 76% seen once. The sample was CD4+ T cells from PBMCs cultured without peptide, taken before COVID-19 vaccination. These receptor sequences come from a human donor who had a prior SARS-CoV-2 infection. Each CDR3 is given with its conserved first and last residue. D genes are given only for firm matches. Not all rows give a size; the values are once, few, many and, for expanded clones, a class.

V gene	clone size	D gene	J gene	CDR3 protein	CDR3 DNA
TRBV27	once	.	TRBJ2-2	CASTLKAANTGELFF	TGTGCCAGCACCCTAAAGGCAGCGAACACCGGGGAGCTGTTTTTT
TRBV5-1	.	.	TRBJ2-5	CASSLEGETQYF	TGCGCCAGCAGCTTGGAAGGAGAGACCCAGTACTTC
TRBV7-2	.	.	TRBJ2-3	CASSLVGRAHTDTQYF	TGTGCCAGCAGCTTAGTGGGCAGGGCCCACACAGATACGCAGTATTTT
TRBV19	.	.	TRBJ2-7	CASSTQGYEQYF	TGTGCCAGTAGTACACAGGGATACGAGCAGTACTTC
TRBV13	.	.	TRBJ2-7	CASSSYYEQYF	TGTGCCAGCAGCTCCTACTACGAGCAGTACTTC
TRBV5-1	.	TRBD1	TRBJ1-2	CASSLGTGGAVGYTF	TGCGCCAGCAGCTTGGGGACAGGGGGCGCGGTTGGCTACACCTTC
TRBV4-2	.	TRBD2	TRBJ2-3	CASSQPGTSGARGTQYF	TGTGCCAGCAGCCAACCCGGGACTAGCGGGGCCCGAGGTACGCAGTATTTT
TRBV20-1	.	.	TRBJ2-5	CSASHPDTAEGTQYF	TGCAGTGCTAGTCATCCGGACACCGCCGAGGGGACCCAGTACTTC
TRBV6-5	.	.	TRBJ1-2	CASSYSGKETYGYTF	TGTGCCAGCAGTTACTCCGGCAAAGAGACCTATGGCTACACCTTC
TRBV9	.	.	TRBJ2-1	CASNHVETYNEQFF	TGTGCCAGCAATCACGTCGAGACCTACAATGAGCAGTTCTTC
TRBV9	.	TRBD1	TRBJ1-2	CASSAQNRGGGYTF	TGTGCCAGCAGCGCCCAAAACAGGGGGGGAGGCTACACCTTC
TRBV20-1	.	.	TRBJ2-7	CSASYGARTYEQYF	TGCAGTGCTAGTTACGGGGCCCGAACCTACGAGCAGTACTTC
TRBV25-1	.	.	TRBJ2-7	CASSESAGGFYEQYF	TGTGCCAGCAGTGAGTCGGCAGGGGGGTTCTACGAGCAGTACTTC
TRBV4-1	.	TRBD2	TRBJ2-1	CASSQGGLASSYNEQFF	TGCGCCAGCAGCCAAGGGGGACTAGCGAGCTCCTACAATGAGCAGTTCTTC
TRBV5-1	.	.	TRBJ1-3	CASSLAPAFSGNTIYF	TGCGCCAGCAGCTTGGCTCCTGCCTTCTCTGGAAACACCATATATTTT
TRBV9	.	.	TRBJ2-1	CASSANSMSGIEQFF	TGTGCCAGCAGCGCTAACTCCATGTCCGGGATTGAGCAGTTCTTC